Listed below are T cell receptor beta chains from one sample, sequenced in a study of T cell changes during pregnancy in multiple sclerosis. The repertoire was sequenced with immunoSEQ multiplex PCR; TCRdb's copy has only in-frame clones and lacks some. The sample lists approximately 80,000 clones, roughly nine tenths occurring once. The sequences come from PBMCs, collected in the first trimester of pregnancy. These receptors all stem from a female donor in good health, serving as a control in a pregnancy study. Some clones in this sample may be carry-over from other donors' samples. Each CDR3 is given without its conserved first and last residue.

J gene | V gene | CDR3 protein
TRBJ2-1 | TRBV11-3 | ASSLSGRVVNEQF
TRBJ2-3 | TRBV5-1 | ASRTSGGYTDTQY
TRBJ2-5 | TRBV11-1 | ASSHRAGTQY
TRBJ1-5 | TRBV28 | ASSLGDSGNQPQH
TRBJ1-1 | TRBV6-1 | ASSEYSLNTEAF
TRBJ2-2 | TRBV4-1 | ASSPPRGLAGGRTGELF
TRBJ2-3 | TRBV6-4 | ASSYDSTDTQY
TRBJ2-7 | TRBV18 | ATGRTTYEQY
TRBJ1-1 | TRBV28 | ASRPSTGWGTEAF
TRBJ2-3 | TRBV5-4 | ASSLGGSPDTQY
TRBJ2-5 | TRBV19 | ASSTLGTGQETQY
TRBJ1-6 | TRBV6-1 | ASQTESNSPLH
TRBJ2-7 | TRBV11-2 | ASSSVRDRGLAGQY
TRBJ2-7 | TRBV28 | ASSRPGTGGDEQY
TRBJ2-5 | TRBV9 | ASSKAGRQETQY
TRBJ2-7 | TRBV23-1 | ASSHPRDRWEQY
TRBJ1-5 | TRBV13 | ASSYTGTADQPQH
TRBJ2-4 | TRBV6-1 | ASSEWGLAGPKNIQY
TRBJ1-4 | TRBV28 | ATGETGEKLF
TRBJ2-1 | TRBV21-1 | ASSKGSNPYNEQF
TRBJ2-7 | TRBV2 | ASGGHGYEQY
TRBJ2-7 | TRBV19 | ASSLSGMPYEQY
TRBJ2-5 | TRBV28 | ASSSETQY
TRBJ2-7 | TRBV6-1 | ASRQGATYEQY
TRBJ2-7 | TRBV13 | ASSLGQGLGESY
TRBJ2-1 | TRBV20-1 | SARASDEQF
TRBJ2-1 | TRBV28 | ASSSGLAGANEQF
TRBJ2-3 | TRBV9 | ASESGENTDTQY
TRBJ2-5 | TRBV28 | ASREAQETQY
TRBJ2-3 | TRBV19 | ASKSGGRADTQY
TRBJ1-2 | TRBV28 | ASSLITGGKGGYT
TRBJ2-1 | TRBV10-1 | ASSDYAENNEQF
TRBJ2-7 | TRBV7-6 | ASSLAAGGREQY
TRBJ2-5 | TRBV25-1 | ASRGELQETQY
TRBJ2-4 | TRBV28 | ASTPGGPLHIQY
TRBJ2-3 | TRBV11-3 | ASSSGGRGTDTQY
TRBJ2-5 | TRBV18 | ASSPGLEETQY
TRBJ1-1 | TRBV5-5 | ASSSWGGETEAF
TRBJ1-4 | TRBV4-2 | ASSQESVAVTNEKLF
TRBJ1-1 | TRBV7-8 | ASSSDRASSWNTEAF
TRBJ2-1 | TRBV19 | ASSIGTGAYEQF
TRBJ1-5 | TRBV5-5 | ASSYGQGVKQPQH
TRBJ2-1 | TRBV5-6 | ASSSGTTDNEQF
TRBJ1-3 | TRBV4-2 | ASSHLTPTGGEFGNTIY
TRBJ2-7 | TRBV27 | ASSYDRGPNEQY
TRBJ2-1 | TRBV20-1 | SAGRAREQF